Listed here are 20 T cell receptor beta chains from one sample, sequenced in a study of control samples from healthy donors and cancer patients. Clones were sequenced by immunoSEQ multiplex PCR, and TCRdb holds only the in-frame ones, with some missing. Of roughly 70,000 clones listed, nearly 85% are singletons. Sequencing was performed on blood. Every receptor here comes from a man aged 45-60 years in good health.

The gene calls are TRBV11-2 and TRBJ2-1; 9 bases agree with TRBD2. The CDR3 runs to 15 residues. The J segment lost 6 bases and the V segment lost 1 base, leaving 4 bases of the junction unmatched. Germline values: CDR1 SGHAT, CDR2 FQNNGV. This chain's CDR3 is CASSLGRGGLNEQFF. The DNA of the CDR3 is TGTGCCAGCAGCTTAGGGCGGGGGGGCCTCAATGAGCAGTTCTTC.

The V and J genes are TRBV19 and TRBJ2-5; the D gene could be TRBD1 or TRBD2 (5 bases each). Germline loops: CDR1 LNHDA, CDR2 SQIVND (reference sequence). Trimming stripped 8 bases from V and 2 bases from J, with 12 bases between. The CDR3 is 13 amino acids. The CDR3 is CASQTGAQETQYF. In nucleotides, the CDR3 is TGTGCCAGTCAAACCGGGGCTCAAGAGACCCAGTACTTC.

This clone came up once. The CDR3 DNA reads as TGTGCCAGCAGTTACTCAGCGGGGGGGGAAGAGACCCAGTACTTC. It encodes CASSYSAGGEETQYF. The J gene is TRBJ2-5, the V gene TRBV6-5; 10 bases match TRBD2. V trimming: 0 bases; J trimming: 3 bases; junction bases outside the gene matches: 1. In germline, CDR1 is MNHEY, CDR2 SVGAGI. The CDR3 sequence is 15 residues long.

V and J are TRBV11-1 and TRBJ2-2; possibly TRBD1 for D (5 bases). The CDR3 covers 14 residues. CDR1 is SGHAT, CDR2 FQDESV, per germline (reference sequence). Trimming left V 5 bases short and J 4 bases short, with 11 bases between. CDR3 loop: CASSKARGTGELFF. The CDR3 nucleotides read TGTGCCAGCAGCAAAGCAAGGGGCACCGGGGAGCTGTTTTTT. Combining the CDR3 with reference TRBV11-1 and TRBJ2-2 gives the whole variable domain EAEVAQSPRYKITEKSQAVAFWCDPISGHATLYWYRQILGQGPELLVQFQDESVVDDSQLPKDRFSAERLKGVDSTLKIQPAELGDSAMYLCASSKARGTGELFFGEGSRLTVL.

This chain joins TRBV18 and TRBJ2-7, with 7 nucleotides matching TRBD1. Germline V gives CDR1 KGHSH, CDR2 LQKENI. J was trimmed by 3 bases and V by 5 bases; bases with no gene match: 7. The CDR3 loop spans 14 amino acids. The CDR3 here is CASSTGTDDYEQYF. For the CDR3, the DNA is TGTGCCAGCTCAACCGGGACAGACGACTACGAGCAGTACTTC.

The chain couples TRBV6-1 to TRBJ1-2; D gene uncertain. The germline V and J ends were trimmed by 1 base and 2 bases, with 8 bases remaining between them. Germline values: CDR1 MNHNS, CDR2 SASEGT. The CDR3 covers 14 residues. The CDR3, as DNA: TGTGCCAGCAGTGAAGAGGGATGGAACTATGGCTACACCTTC. Its translation: CASSEEGWNYGYTF.

The chain links TRBV24-1 to TRBJ1-5, with TRBD1 identical over 10 bases. The CDR3 has 16 amino acids. Germline assignment: CDR1 KGHDR and CDR2 SFDVKD. V lost 3 bases and J lost 6; bases outside the gene matches: 7. This CDR3 reads CATSDPGQGEGQPQHF. For the CDR3, the DNA is TGTGCCACCAGTGATCCCGGACAGGGGGAGGGTCAGCCCCAGCATTTT.

The sample holds a few counts of this clone. This sequence joins TRBV4-1 and TRBJ2-5; D is perhaps TRBD2 (7 bases). CDR1 is MGHRA and CDR2 is YSYEKL in the germline V gene. V was trimmed by 7 bases and J by 2 bases, leaving 20 bases between them. CDR3 length: 16 amino acids. The CDR3 region is CASTGTNRGQQETQYF. CDR3 nucleotides: TGCGCCAGCACCGGGACTAACCGGGGGCAACAAGAGACCCAGTACTTC.

The chain recombines TRBV6-4 with TRBJ1-6; no reliable D call. The CDR3 extends over 16 amino acids. Per germline, CDR1 MRHNA and CDR2 SNTAGT. V lost 0 bases to trimming and J lost 9 bases, with 15 bases between them. The CDR3 bases are TGTGCCAGCAGTGACTCGGACGGCGCCTTCGGTTCACCCCTCCACTTT. It translates to CASSDSDGAFGSPLHF.

This chain uses TRBV7-9 with TRBJ1-4; possibly TRBD1 for D (6 bases). Germline values: CDR1 SEHNR, CDR2 FQNEAQ (reference sequence). Trimming cost V 4 bases and J 7 bases, with 16 bases left between them. The CDR3 is 15 amino acids. CDR3 protein: CASSWAGEYGEKLFF. CDR3 coding DNA: TGTGCCAGCAGCTGGGCAGGGGAATATGGTGAAAAACTGTTTTTT.

The chain combines TRBV11-3 with TRBJ1-2, with D unclear. The CDR3 consists of 13 residues. The germline V and J ends were trimmed by 4 bases and 7 bases, with 13 bases remaining between them. Per the germline V gene, CDR1 is SGHNT and CDR2 is YENEEA. CDR3 DNA: TGTGCCAGCAGCTCGGACCTCAGGCGTGGCTACACCTTC. It encodes CASSSDLRRGYTF. Full variable domain (missing parts from reference TRBV11-3 and TRBJ1-2): EAGVVQSPRYKIIEKKQPVAFWCNPISGHNTLYWYLQNLGQGPELLIRYENEEAVDDSQLPKDRFSAERLKGVDSTLKIQPAELGDSAVYLCASSSDLRRGYTFGSGTRLTVV.

In DNA form, the CDR3 reads TGTGCAAGTCGCCCCGGGTTAGGGACCGAGTATCAGCCCCAGCATTTT. Translating gives CASRPGLGTEYQPQHF. V gene TRBV12-2 combines with J gene TRBJ1-5. TRBV12-2 is classified as a pseudogene. The CDR3 spans 16 residues.

The chain joins TRBV7-9 to TRBJ2-7; perhaps TRBD2 as D (6 bases). The length of the CDR3 is 15 residues. Germline CDR1 reads SEHNR; CDR2 reads FQNEAQ (reference sequence). This CDR3 is CASSLDAWGEDGATV. In DNA form, the CDR3 reads TGTGCCAGCAGCTTAGATGCGTGGGGGGAGGACGGCGCGACGGTC.

This clone was picked up one time. This sequence joins TRBV4-3 and TRBJ2-7, with D unresolved. Germline CDR1 is LGHNA and CDR2 is YSLEER. V shed 0 bases and J shed 2 bases, with 11 bases lying between them. The CDR3 is made up of 15 amino acids. Written as DNA, the CDR3 is TGCGCCAGCAGCCAAGAATTACACAGCCCCTACGAGCAGTACTTC. It yields the protein CASSQELHSPYEQYF.

This sequence joins TRBV7-3 and TRBJ2-3; D is undetermined. The CDR3 runs to 11 residues. CDR1 and CDR2 from the germline V gene are SGHTA and FQGTGA. Trimming stripped 4 bases from V and 7 bases from J, with 6 bases between. The chain's CDR3 is CASSSGNTQYF. The DNA of the CDR3 is TGTGCCAGCAGCTCTGGAAATACGCAGTATTTT.

The chain combines TRBV2 with TRBJ2-2; 8 positions match TRBD1. There are 14 residues in the CDR3. Germline trimming cut 7 bases from V and 4 bases from J; bases unmatched to any gene: 5. Germline-derived CDR1 and CDR2 are SNHLY and FYNNEI. The CDR3 sequence is CASKKDRATGELFF. In nucleotides, the CDR3 is TGTGCCAGCAAAAAGGACAGGGCCACCGGGGAGCTGTTTTTT.

This clone was detected only once. The chain has TRBV2 and TRBJ2-1, with D unclear. Germline loops: CDR1 SNHLY, CDR2 FYNNEI. The germline V and J ends were trimmed by 4 bases and 4 bases, with 2 bases remaining between them. The CDR3 totals 11 residues. CDR3 DNA sequence: TGTGCCAGCAGTGGGTACAATGAGCAGTTCTTC. Residues: CASSGYNEQFF.

The chain combines TRBV29-1 with TRBJ2-4; 7 bases align to TRBD1. The CDR3 is 13 amino acids. J was trimmed by 2 bases and V by 2 bases; bases with no gene match: 0. CDR1 SQVTM and CDR2 ANQGSEA come from the germline V gene. CDR3 sequence (DNA): TGCAGCGTTGAAAGGGGGCCCAAAAACATTCAGTACTTC. Translated, it gives CSVERGPKNIQYF.

The genes are TRBV24-1 and TRBJ2-1; 8 bases match TRBD1. CDR3 size: 16 residues. Germline-derived CDR1 and CDR2 are KGHDR and SFDVKD. The ends lost 0 bases at V and 3 bases at J; junction bases unmatched: 3. The CDR3 sequence: CATSDLGQGRYNEQFF. The DNA of the CDR3 is TGTGCCACCAGTGATTTGGGACAGGGTCGCTACAATGAGCAGTTCTTC.

This clone was observed once. The chain recombines TRBV6-2 or TRBV6-3 with TRBJ2-7, with TRBD1 matching over 10 bases. Germline V CDR1 and CDR2: MNHEY, SVGEGT. The CDR3 is 15 residues long. Trimming took 4 bases from V and 3 from J; bases not matched to a gene: 6. The CDR3 reads CASSSPGQGFYEQYF. CDR3 DNA sequence: TGTGCCAGCAGTTCACCGGGACAGGGGTTCTACGAGCAGTACTTC.